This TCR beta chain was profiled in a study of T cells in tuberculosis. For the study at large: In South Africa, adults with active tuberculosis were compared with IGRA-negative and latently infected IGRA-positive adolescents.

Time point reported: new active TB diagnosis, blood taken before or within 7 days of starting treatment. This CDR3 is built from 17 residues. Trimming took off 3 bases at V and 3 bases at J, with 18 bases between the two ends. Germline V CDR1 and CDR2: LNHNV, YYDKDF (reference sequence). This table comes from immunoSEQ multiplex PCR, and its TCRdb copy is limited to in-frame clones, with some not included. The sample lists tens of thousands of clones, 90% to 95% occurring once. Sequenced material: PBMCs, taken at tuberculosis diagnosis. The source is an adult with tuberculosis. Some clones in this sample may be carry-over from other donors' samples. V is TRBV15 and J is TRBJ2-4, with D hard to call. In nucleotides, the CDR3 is TGTGCCACCAGCAGTCGGTTAAGTAACCCCGTCAAAAACATTCAGTACTTC. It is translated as CATSSRLSNPVKNIQYF. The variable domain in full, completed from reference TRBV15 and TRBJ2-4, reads DAMVIQNPRYQVTQFGKPVTLSCSQTLNHNVMYWYQQKSSQAPKLLFHYYDKDFNNEADTPDNFQSRRPNTSFCFLDIRSPGLGDTAMYLCATSSRLSNPVKNIQYFGAGTRLSVL.